This T cell receptor beta chain is from a study of blood T cells in healthy people across ages. The study's findings and limits: Per million T cells, TCR beta diversity dropped about linearly as age rose.

A sample-barcoded 5' primer and a J-beta primer mix were used in a second PCR of about 6 to 11 cycles. Each cDNA was tagged by a template-switch adaptor containing 12 random nucleotides. TCRdb independently ran MiXCR on the 5' RACE reads; one entry per CDR3 protein. The sample gives about 1.8 million distinct CDR3 sequences, around half of which show up once; around 2.1% is in the top ten. Regarding this clonotype: The antigen remains unidentified.

V lost 0 bases, J lost 9 bases, and 9 bases lay in between. This CDR3 spans 13 amino acids. Germline CDR1 and CDR2: SGHTA and FQGNSA. Sequencing input: blood. This sequence joins TRBV7-2 and TRBJ2-1, with a weak D call TRBD1 (6 bases). The sequence was collected from a woman aged 40 to 50 in good health. CDR3 sequence reads: CASSLAGAIEQFF. The CDR3 nucleotides are TGTGCCAGCAGCTTAGCGGGGGCAATTGAGCAGTTCTTC. Full variable domain (remainder filled in from reference TRBV7-2 and TRBJ2-1): GAGVSQSPSNKVTEKGKDVELRCDPISGHTALYWYRQSLGQGLEFLIYFQGNSAPDKSGLPSDRFSAERTGGSVSTLTIQRTQQEDSAVYLCASSLAGAIEQFFGPGTRLTVL.